The clone carrying this T cell receptor (beta chain) was seen more than once but under ten times. The antigen remains unidentified. PBMCs were cryopreserved, and 1.5 to 2.5 micrograms of genomic DNA from them went into TCR beta libraries. TCRdb keeps only in-frame clones here, not all; method: immunoSEQ multiplex PCR. The sample contains around 200,000 clones, approximately 79% of which appear only once. The sample belongs to a study of cytotoxic CD8 clonotypes in ibrutinib-treated CLL. For the study at large: Complete response was seen in 2 patients and partial in 24; about 12 progressed and roughly 15 stayed remitted after a median around 64 months. General study points: Having risen at ibrutinib response, clonality had fallen back toward baseline by progression.

Germline loops: CDR1 LNHDA, CDR2 SQIVND (reference sequence). The CDR3 length is 14 residues. The germline V and J ends were trimmed by 4 bases and 5 bases, with 12 bases remaining between them. This chain links TRBV19 with TRBJ1-5; TRBD1 is a possible D gene (6 bases). The receptor's source is a human donor with chronic lymphocytic leukemia. The sample consisted of PBMCs, taken after 12 months of ibrutinib treatment. The CDR3 reads CASSSRGMHQPQHF. The CDR3 bases are TGTGCCAGTAGTAGCAGGGGAATGCATCAGCCCCAGCATTTT.